The next 2 T cell receptor beta chains were all read from a single sample in a study of T-cell reconstitution after alpha-beta-depleted transplantation in children. The authors prepared the TCRbeta library with unique molecular identifiers. MiXCR, run by TCRdb on the PCR reads, gives a single entry per CDR3 protein. The sample contains about 490,000 distinct CDR3 sequences, approximately 10% of which appear only once. Sequenced here: PBMCs, sampled before TCRalphabeta/CD19-depleted stem cell transplant. The receptors shown here come from a child aged 2 to 9 with inherited bone marrow failure, due to receive a stem cell transplant.

This clonotype has at least ten counts. The chain couples TRBV5-1 to TRBJ2-7; a weak D match, TRBD1 (5 bases). This CDR3 contains 14 residues. CDR1 is SGHRS and CDR2 is YFSETQ in the germline V gene. V shed 7 bases and J shed 5 bases, with 19 bases lying between them. The CDR3 DNA sequence: TGCGCCAGCCGCCGCCAGGGTCTACCGGACGAGCAGTACTTC. Protein: CASRRQGLPDEQYF. The full variable domain, completed using reference TRBV5-1 and TRBJ2-7, is KAGVTQTPRYLIKTRGQQVTLSCSPISGHRSVSWYQQTPGQGLQFLFEYFSETQRNKGNFPGRFSGRQFSNSRSEMNVSTLELGDSALYLCASRRQGLPDEQYFGPGTRLTVT.

This clonotype has more than one count but fewer than ten. V is TRBV5-1 and J is TRBJ2-1; 12 nucleotides align to TRBD2. V gave up 4 bases and J gave up 9 bases; unmatched junction bases: 8. Looked up from germline, CDR1 is SGHRS and CDR2 is YFSETQ. The CDR3 totals 15 residues. The CDR3 sequence: CASSKTSGSVLEQFF. In nucleotides, the CDR3 is TGCGCCAGCAGCAAGACTAGCGGGAGCGTTCTTGAGCAGTTCTTC.